These 5 T cell receptor beta chains came from one sample sequenced in a study of synovial regulatory T cells in juvenile arthritis. Method: immunoSEQ multiplex PCR; TCRdb's copy keeps in-frame clones and lacks some. With around 8,000 clones in the sample, the ten largest clones hold around 1.7%. Material for sequencing was Treg cells from blood. As for subset: remaining (HLA-DR-negative) circulating blood Treg cells. The receptors stem from a donor under 30 with juvenile idiopathic arthritis.

This clone is deemed medium-sized by its frequency. The chain recombines TRBV6-1 with TRBJ1-4. Per germline, CDR1 MNHNS and CDR2 SASEGT. The CDR3 loop spans 14 amino acids. DNA is not on record. Here the CDR3 reads CASSEAWRGEKLFF.

The chain joins TRBV28 to TRBJ1-1. CDR1 and CDR2 (germline): MDHEN, SYDVKM. The CDR3 totals 13 residues. The DNA is not on file. The CDR3 spells CASSTTPNTEAFF.

The V and J genes are TRBV19 and TRBJ2-2; without DNA, the TCRdb call of TRBD2 cannot be checked. This CDR3 spans 18 amino acids. The record lacks a DNA sequence. CDR1 LNHDA and CDR2 SQIVND come from the germline V gene (reference sequence). CDR3 protein: CASSILAGTSGNTGELFF.

This clone is classed as medium-sized by frequency. The chain employs TRBV6-5 and TRBJ1-5; TCRdb designates TRBD1, a call that cannot be tested without DNA. There are 14 residues in the CDR3. Only the protein is available. In germline, CDR1 is MNHEY, CDR2 SVGAGI. The chain's CDR3 is CASSLRQGSQPQHF.

This chain's CDR3 is CAITRTGRKLNGNTIYF. The rearrangement uses TRBV10-3 and TRBJ1-3; absent DNA, TCRdb's TRBD1 call cannot be checked. Germline values: CDR1 ENHRY, CDR2 SYGVKD. CDR3 length: 17 residues. DNA was not recorded.